These 3 T cell receptor beta chains came from one sample sequenced in a study of long-term antiretroviral therapy in people with HIV. Run at survey level, the immunoSEQ assay was version v3.0. The protocol was immunoSEQ multiplex PCR, while the TCRdb copy is restricted to in-frame clones and leaves out a portion. The sample shows 25,000 to 30,000 clones, approximately 80% of them seen only once. The specimen comprised unsorted PBMCs, sampled almost 2.9 years after starting antiretroviral therapy. These receptors all come from a man aged 30-40 years with HIV.

The CDR3 DNA reads TGCGCCAGCAGCCTATACAATGAGCAGTTCTTC. Protein product: CASSLYNEQFF. The chain links TRBV5-1 to TRBJ2-1; D not resolved. The V end lost 4 bases, the J end lost 4 bases, and 3 bases lay between the germline ends. CDR3 length: 11 amino acids. Germline CDR1 and CDR2: SGHRS and YFSETQ.

The chain uses TRBV11-2 and TRBJ1-1; no clear D gene. The length of the CDR3 is 14 residues. The V end lost 1 base, the J end lost 5 bases, and 11 bases lay between the germline ends. Germline CDR1 and CDR2: SGHAT and FQNNGV. The CDR3 DNA sequence: TGTGCCAGCAGCTTAGCGGGCCTCCGGACTGAAGCTTTCTTT. Its translation is CASSLAGLRTEAFF. The whole variable domain, remainder taken from reference TRBV11-2 and TRBJ1-1, is EAGVAQSPRYKIIEKRQSVAFWCNPISGHATLYWYQQILGQGPKLLIQFQNNGVVDDSQLPKDRFSAERLKGVDSTLKIQPAKLEDSAVYLCASSLAGLRTEAFFGQGTRLTVV.

V and J are TRBV7-2 and TRBJ2-5; D not certain. The CDR3 spans 14 residues. V dropped 0 bases and J dropped 2 bases, with 7 bases sitting between them. CDR1 SGHTA and CDR2 FQGNSA come from the germline V gene. The CDR3 spells CASSLAVGQETQYF. The CDR3 coding sequence is TGTGCCAGCAGCTTAGCGGTAGGGCAAGAGACCCAGTACTTC.